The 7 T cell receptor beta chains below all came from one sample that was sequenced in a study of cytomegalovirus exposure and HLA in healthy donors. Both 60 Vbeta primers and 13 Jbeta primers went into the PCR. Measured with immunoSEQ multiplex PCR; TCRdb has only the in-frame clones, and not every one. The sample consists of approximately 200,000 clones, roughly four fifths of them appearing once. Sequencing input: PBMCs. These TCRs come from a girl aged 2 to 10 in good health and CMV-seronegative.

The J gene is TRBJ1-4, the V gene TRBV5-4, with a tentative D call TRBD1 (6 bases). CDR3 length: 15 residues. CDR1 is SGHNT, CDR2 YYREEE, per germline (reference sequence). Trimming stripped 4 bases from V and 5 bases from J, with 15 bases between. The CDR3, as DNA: TGTGCCAGCAGCCCCCGGGATGGGGGCAATGAAAAACTGTTTTTT. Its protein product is CASSPRDGGNEKLFF.

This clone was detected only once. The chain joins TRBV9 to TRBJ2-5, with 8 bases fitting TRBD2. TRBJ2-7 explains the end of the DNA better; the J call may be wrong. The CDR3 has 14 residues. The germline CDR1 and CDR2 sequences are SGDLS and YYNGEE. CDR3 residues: CASSVRGGTYEQYF. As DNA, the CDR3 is TGTGCCAGCAGCGTACGCGGGGGGACCTACGAGCAGTACTTC.

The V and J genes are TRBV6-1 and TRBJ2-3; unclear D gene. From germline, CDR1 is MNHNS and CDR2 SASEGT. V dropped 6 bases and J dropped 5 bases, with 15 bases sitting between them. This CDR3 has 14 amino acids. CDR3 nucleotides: TGTGCCAGCAGGGGCGCCTCCCGCATAGATACGCAGTATTTT. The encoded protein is CASRGASRIDTQYF.

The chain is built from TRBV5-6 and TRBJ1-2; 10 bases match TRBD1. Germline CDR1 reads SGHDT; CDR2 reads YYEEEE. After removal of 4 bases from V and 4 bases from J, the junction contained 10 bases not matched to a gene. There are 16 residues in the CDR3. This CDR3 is CASSPRGQGLLYGYTF. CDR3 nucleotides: TGTGCCAGCAGCCCGCGGGGACAGGGGCTCCTCTATGGCTACACCTTC.

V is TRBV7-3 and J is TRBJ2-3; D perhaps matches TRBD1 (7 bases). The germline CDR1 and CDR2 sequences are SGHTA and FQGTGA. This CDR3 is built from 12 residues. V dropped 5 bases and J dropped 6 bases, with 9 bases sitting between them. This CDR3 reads CASSAGGDTQYF. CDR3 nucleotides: TGTGCCAGCAGCGCAGGGGGGGATACGCAGTATTTT.

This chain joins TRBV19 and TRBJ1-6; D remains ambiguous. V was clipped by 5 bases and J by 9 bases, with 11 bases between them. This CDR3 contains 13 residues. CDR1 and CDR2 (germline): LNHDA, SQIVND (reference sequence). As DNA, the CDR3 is TGTGCCAGTAGTGGCGGGGTGAGTTCACCCCTCCACTTT. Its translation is CASSGGVSSPLHF.

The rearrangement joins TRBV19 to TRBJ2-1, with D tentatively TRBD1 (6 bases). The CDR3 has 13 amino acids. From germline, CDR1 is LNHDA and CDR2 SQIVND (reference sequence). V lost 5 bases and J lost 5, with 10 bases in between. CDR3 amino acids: CASSSSGDNEQFF. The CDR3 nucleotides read TGTGCCAGTAGTTCGTCAGGGGACAATGAGCAGTTCTTC.